The sequence of this T cell receptor (beta chain) was determined in a study of shared clonotypes between healthy human individuals. Trimming removed 1 base at V and 3 bases at J, with 10 bases between. Germline V gene sequence: CDR1 LGHNA, CDR2 YNFKEQ. This CDR3 has 14 residues. Sequenced by immunoSEQ multiplex PCR; TCRdb stores in-frame clones only, minus some. The table lists around 990,000 clones, 77% of them singletons. Sequenced: memory CD4+ T cells from PBMCs. As for subset: CD45RA-negative fraction. The receptor was isolated from a man in his late teens or twenties in good health. Some clones in this sample may be carry-over from other donors' samples. The chain links TRBV4-2 to TRBJ2-7, with D possibly being TRBD2 (5 bases). In DNA, the CDR3 is TGTGCCAGCAGCCAAGGCGGGTTAAGCTACGAGCAGTACTTC. Its translation is CASSQGGLSYEQYF.